This T cell receptor (beta chain) is drawn from a study of neurological immune-mediated disorders (dated by TCRdb to 2018 to 2020). Study-wide context: Using UMI-based sequencing, the study compared peripheral blood TCR-beta repertoires from patients with HTLV-I-associated myelopathy (HAM/TSP), patients with multiple sclerosis, and healthy controls. Longitudinal HAM/TSP donors and healthy donors each had 3 time-points at intervals of 3-40 months. Of the 68 subjects in the cohort, some 15 were HAM/TSP patients, roughly 34 were multiple sclerosis patients, and about 20 were healthy controls. The 106 TCR-beta libraries included longitudinal samples, technical triplicates and paired sorted CD4+ and CD8+ T-cell subsets alongside PBMC samples.

The CDR3, cysteine through phenylalanine, is 14 amino acids long. Here the CDR3 DNA is all that survives: 42 bases in frame from base 1. The trim is 4 bases for V and 7 bases for J, with a gap of 17 bases between the germline ends. The germline V gene (reference sequence) supplies CDR1 MNHNY and CDR2 SVGAGI. The time point label corresponds to: longitudinal time-point 1 (baseline). Unsorted PBMC libraries were generated from 2 million PBMCs stored in RNAlater at -80 °C until RNA extraction. Peripheral blood was subjected to Ficoll-Hypaque density gradient centrifugation to isolate PBMCs, which were then cryopreserved in liquid nitrogen. cDNA synthesis used template-switch 5'RACE with a primer carrying a 10-nucleotide random unique molecular identifier tagging each TCR transcript. Every sequencing run yielded over 170 million TCR-beta sequences covering 15-18 subjects. The RNeasy kit was used for extraction of total RNA. Using the KAPA Real-time Library Amplification kit, TCR-beta VDJ regions were amplified with primers for the TCR constant region and the 5'RACE anchor. A first PCR added sample indexes and Illumina adaptors, and a second PCR then raised library yield. After Ampure bead purification, the TCR product of roughly 650 bp was size-selected on a 2% E-gel SizeSelection system. Before pooling, library quality was checked on a Bioanalyzer, concentration was measured with Qubit, and libraries were quantified with the Kapa Library Quantification kit. Paired-end 2 x 150 bp sequencing of the libraries was performed on an Illumina HiSeq 2500. To increase sequence diversity, roughly 25-31% phiX was spiked into each library pool. For the original study's pipeline: Quality-filtered reads were processed with the UMI-based MiGEC pipeline, and over 85% of raw TCR sequences were removed by the MiGEC pipeline during error correction. IMGT germline references were used for aligning VDJ genes, and each clonotype was defined as a unique CDR3 amino acid sequence together with its V-J genes. VDJtools evaluated clonal expansion, Shannon diversity and CDR3 relatedness (CalcPairwiseDistances, ClusterSamples); CLCbio workbench built phylogenetic trees. Expanded clones were defined as having at least 8 unique UMIs, based on coefficient-of-variation modelling across technical triplicates. TCRdb ran its own pipeline on the public reads, namely fastp trimming at Q25 and MiXCR clone calling, and kept in-frame beta chains. Entries are consolidated by CDR3 protein sequence, retaining the most common genes and DNA. These V and J calls rely on TCRdb rather than the paper's analysis. This sample gives 67,000 or so distinct CDR3 sequences in total; around 15% of them show up just once. The top ten hold under 5.5% of the sample.

What the study reported, not specific to this receptor: TCR clonal expansion was highest in HAM/TSP patients and lowest in MS patients, with MS patients falling below even healthy controls. No identical CDR3 amino acid sequences were found to be shared among expanded clones across subjects, suggesting that TCR-beta repertoires were private in all groups.

A remark on this clonotype: Which antigen it targets is not known. No much larger clone exists at a distance of one base, and base qualities are not known.

This TCR was recovered from a female donor with HTLV-1-associated myelopathy (HAM/TSP). Sequencing was carried out using PBMCs. In this chain, TRBV6-6 is recombined with TRBJ2-7, with TRBD1 as a weak D call on 5 bases. In nucleotides, the sequence is TGTGCCAGCAGTTCTGGTCAGGGTTATAGAGAGCAGTACTTC. It translates to CASSSGQGYREQYF.